This TCR beta chain was retrieved from a study of CD8 T cells in Susac syndrome. The CDR3 totals 16 residues. Trimming stripped 2 bases from V and 1 base from J, with 12 bases between. The germline gives CDR1 KGHDR, CDR2 SFDVKD. This clonotype was observed once. Reverse transcription used about 0.45 to 1 ug RNA and random hexamers. TCRdb redid the calling of the immunoSEQ multiplex PCR reads with MiXCR, one entry per CDR3 protein. The sample holds more than 85,000 distinct CDR3 sequences, about 95% seen once. The chain employs TRBV24-1 and TRBJ2-3; D is perhaps TRBD1 (5 bases). Sequencing used CD4+ T cells from PBMCs. The receptor was isolated from a human donor in good health. The CDR3 loop is CATSDYPGRRTDTQYF. CDR3 sequence (DNA): TGTGCCACCAGTGATTACCCAGGGCGACGCACAGATACGCAGTATTTT.